Shown below are 14 T cell receptor beta chains from a single sample sequenced in a study of cytomegalovirus exposure and HLA in healthy donors. In the PCR, 60 Vbeta and 13 Jbeta primers were used. Profiling relied on immunoSEQ multiplex PCR, and the TCRdb table lists in-frame clones only, not all of them. The table includes roughly 98,000 clones, around 79% detected once. The sample was PBMCs. All receptors derive from a woman between 65 and 79 years old in good health and CMV-seropositive.

The chain links TRBV15 to TRBJ2-4, with 7 bases aligning to TRBD1. There are 13 residues in the CDR3. The germline V gene has CDR1 LNHNV and CDR2 YYDKDF (reference sequence). V dropped 5 bases and J dropped 5; count of bases not matched to a gene: 3. The DNA for the CDR3 is TGTGCCACCAGCCAAACAGGGGAAAACATTCAGTACTTC. Translated, it gives CATSQTGENIQYF.

The gene calls are TRBV18 and TRBJ2-7; 8 bases match TRBD1. Germline V gene data show CDR1 as KGHSH and CDR2 as LQKENI. Unmatched junction bases numbered 3, after V lost 6 bases and J lost 2 bases. This CDR3 contains 13 residues. The CDR3: CASSKQGAYEQYF. The CDR3, as DNA: TGTGCCAGCTCCAAACAGGGGGCCTACGAGCAGTACTTC.

J is TRBJ2-7 and V is TRBV7-9, with D unclear. Between the trimmed V and J ends, which lost 5 bases and 2 bases, there was a span of 13 bases. The CDR3 is 14 amino acids. Germline-derived CDR1 and CDR2 are SEHNR and FQNEAQ (reference sequence). The CDR3 reads CASSPQVNTYEQYF. The CDR3 nucleotides read TGTGCCAGCAGCCCCCAGGTCAACACCTACGAGCAGTACTTC.

This clone was counted only a few times. Written as DNA, the CDR3 is TGTGCCAGCAGCATACCTGGGACAGGTGTCGGTGGCTACACCTTC. This translates into CASSIPGTGVGGYTF. This rearrangement joins TRBV28 to TRBJ1-2; 8 bases are shared with TRBD1. J lost 7 bases, V lost 6 bases, and 13 bases had no gene match. In germline, CDR1 is MDHEN, CDR2 SYDVKM. The CDR3 covers 15 residues.

The chain employs TRBV7-3 and TRBJ1-2; no clear D. The CDR3 contains 15 residues. In germline, CDR1 is SGHTA, CDR2 FQGTGA. The ends were cut back, 2 bases at V and 2 bases at J, with 12 bases in the middle. The CDR3 DNA is TGTGCCAGCAGCTTAGATGGACTCACGAACTATGGCTACACCTTC. The encoded protein is CASSLDGLTNYGYTF.

The count of this clone is one. At one of its ends the junction is not consistent with the germline gene, which may arise from a read error. The chain links TRBV2 to TRBJ1-1; D uncertain. This CDR3 region has 13 residues. Germline lookup yields CDR1 SNHLY and CDR2 FYNNEI. CDR3 sequence (DNA): TGTGCCAGCAGTGCTTCGGGGAACACTGAAGCTTTTTTT. Its translation: CASSASGNTEAFF.

The CDR3 DNA reads TGTGCCAGCAGTATCCCCACAGGGGGCGGGCAGCCCCAGCATTTT. Its translation is CASSIPTGGGQPQHF. The chain has TRBV28 and TRBJ1-5, with 9 bases identical to TRBD1. The CDR3 covers 15 residues. V lost 5 bases and J lost 7; bases outside the gene matches: 9. Germline V CDR1 and CDR2: MDHEN, SYDVKM.

The rearrangement joins TRBV6-5 to TRBJ2-5; a possible D gene is TRBD1 (6 bases). Trimming cost V 2 bases and J 7 bases, with 17 bases left between them. The length of the CDR3 is 15 residues. Germline lookup yields CDR1 MNHEY and CDR2 SVGAGI. In DNA form, the CDR3 reads TGTGCCAGCAGTTACCAATTGGGGGCCAAAGCGACCCAGTACTTC. Residues: CASSYQLGAKATQYF.

For the CDR3, the DNA is TGCGCCAGCAGCTCGGGACAGCTAAATGAAAAACTGTTTTTT. It encodes CASSSGQLNEKLFF. This chain joins TRBV5-1 and TRBJ1-4; 7 bases fit TRBD1. The trim removed 3 bases at V and 5 bases at J, leaving 4 bases unmatched. Germline CDR1 is SGHRS and CDR2 is YFSETQ. CDR3 length equals 14 residues.

V and J are TRBV7-6 and TRBJ1-1; TRBD1 aligns across 7 bases. J lost 2 bases, V lost 4 bases, and 4 bases had no gene match. The CDR3 consists of 14 residues. The germline V gene has CDR1 SGHVS and CDR2 FNYEAQ. In DNA form, the CDR3 reads TGTGCCAGCAGCTCGGGACAGATAAACACTGAAGCTTTCTTT. Protein product: CASSSGQINTEAFF.

Remarks on this clone: Its ends do not fully match the called genes, so a read error is possible. J is TRBJ2-5 and V is TRBV7-7; TRBD1 matches at 8 bases. Germline CDR1 and CDR2: SSHAT and FNYEAQ (reference sequence). The CDR3 runs 15 residues. The CDR3 is CASSTGQGVQETQYF. DNA of the CDR3: TGTGCTAGCAGCACCGGACAGGGAGTCCAAGAGACCCAGTACTTC.

The chain links TRBV7-2 to TRBJ1-1; a weak D match, TRBD1 (6 bases). V was clipped by 5 bases and J by 5 bases, with 12 bases between them. CDR1 is SGHTA, CDR2 FQGNSA, per germline. CDR3 length: 13 amino acids. CDR3 DNA sequence: TGTGCCAGCAGCCCCACAGGGATGACTGAAGCTTTCTTT. The encoded protein is CASSPTGMTEAFF.

The count of this clone is one. The gene calls are TRBV27 and TRBJ2-3, with D possibly TRBD1 on 7 matching bases. This CDR3 contains 14 residues. The V gene's germline CDR1 is MNHEY and CDR2 SMNVEV (reference sequence). V lost 3 bases and J 7 bases, leaving 14 bases between the germline ends. CDR3 bases: TGTGCCAGCAGTTTGTCAGGGGGGAAAAATACGCAGTATTTT. Protein sequence: CASSLSGGKNTQYF.

The chain employs TRBV4-1 and TRBJ1-5, with D possibly TRBD1 on 6 matching bases. Germline values: CDR1 MGHRA, CDR2 YSYEKL. Trimming took off 4 bases at V and 4 bases at J, with 14 bases between the two ends. This CDR3 has 15 residues. The CDR3 bases are TGCGCCAGCAGCCGCTACGGACAGATTAATCAGCCCCAGCATTTT. This sequence encodes CASSRYGQINQPQHF.